The 14 T cell receptor beta chains in this list originate from one sample, sequenced in a study of STAT5B mutations in CD4+ large granular lymphocyte leukemia. Some clones are missing from TCRdb's copy, which holds only in-frame ones; the method was immunoSEQ multiplex PCR. This repertoire shows 4,000 to 5,000 clones, 76% found once; its top ten account for 65% to 75%. Sequencing input: PBMCs. The receptors were sampled from a man between 70 and 80 years old with CD4+ T-cell large granular lymphocyte leukemia.

The chain combines TRBV4-3 with TRBJ1-1, with a tentative D call TRBD1 (5 bases). With 0 bases removed from V and 9 bases from J, the gap between germline ends came to 17 bases. Germline lookup yields CDR1 LGHNA and CDR2 YSLEER. The CDR3 spans 15 residues. This CDR3 reads CASSQDIAGRGQAFF. In DNA form, the CDR3 reads TGCGCCAGCAGCCAAGATATAGCGGGGCGCGGGCAAGCTTTCTTT.

This clone has more than one count but fewer than ten. This sequence joins TRBV29-1 and TRBJ1-2; the D is unclear. The CDR3 contains 13 residues. Germline V gene lookup returns CDR1 SQVTM and CDR2 ANQGSEA. The germline V and J ends were trimmed by 2 bases and 2 bases, with 9 bases remaining between them. The CDR3 loop is CSVESGINYGYTF. The CDR3, as DNA: TGCAGCGTTGAATCGGGGATCAACTATGGCTACACCTTC.

The gene calls are TRBV6-5 and TRBJ2-1; maybe TRBD1 (6 bases). In germline, CDR1 is MNHEY, CDR2 SVGAGI. V lost 2 bases and J 2 bases, leaving 7 bases between the germline ends. This CDR3 comprises 14 residues. CDR3 sequence reads: CASSYGTTYNEQFF. CDR3 nucleotides: TGTGCCAGCAGTTACGGGACAACCTACAATGAGCAGTTCTTC.

This chain connects TRBV5-5 to TRBJ1-2; D gene ambiguous. Germline V lookup: CDR1 SGHKS, CDR2 YYEKEE (reference sequence). The germline V and J ends were trimmed by 2 bases and 2 bases, with 16 bases remaining between them. The length of the CDR3 is 16 residues. The CDR3 protein is CASSLLDPPGNYGYTF. The CDR3 DNA sequence: TGTGCCAGCAGCTTATTAGATCCCCCCGGGAACTATGGCTACACCTTC.

This clone appeared once. The chain joins TRBV5-1 to TRBJ1-1; 8 bases fit TRBD1. The CDR3 has 14 residues. Germline CDR1 SGHRS, CDR2 YFSETQ. V lost 4 bases, J lost 2 bases, and 4 bases stayed unmatched. CDR3 coding DNA: TGCGCCAGCAGCGACGGGACAGGTAACACTGAAGCTTTCTTT. This gives the protein CASSDGTGNTEAFF.

The chain carries TRBV5-1 and TRBJ2-3; D uncertain. There are 12 residues in the CDR3. The V gene's germline CDR1 is SGHRS and CDR2 YFSETQ. The V end was cut by 1 base, the J end by 6 bases, with 6 bases between. The CDR3: CASSLSMDTQYF. CDR3 DNA: TGCGCCAGCAGCTTGAGCATGGATACGCAGTATTTT.

The table lists this clone with a few counts. The CDR3 sequence is CASSISGGRSETQYF. In DNA form, the CDR3 reads TGTGCCAGTAGTATTTCAGGGGGGAGGTCAGAGACCCAGTACTTC. V gene TRBV19 combines with J gene TRBJ2-5; D might be TRBD1 (7 bases). The ends were cut back, 3 bases at V and 4 bases at J, with 15 bases in the middle. The CDR3 has 15 amino acids. Germline V gene data show CDR1 as LNHDA and CDR2 as SQIVND (reference sequence). Full variable domain (missing parts from reference TRBV19 and TRBJ2-5): DGGITQSPKYLFRKEGQNVTLSCEQNLNHDAMYWYRQDPGQGLRLIYYSQIVNDFQKGDIAEGYSVSREKKESFPLTVTSAQKNPTAFYLCASSISGGRSETQYFGPGTRLLVL.

This rearrangement joins TRBV4-1 to TRBJ2-1; D is unclear. The germline gives CDR1 MGHRA, CDR2 YSYEKL. CDR3 length: 13 amino acids. Trimming left V 0 bases short and J 4 bases short, with 4 bases between. The CDR3 DNA is TGCGCCAGCAGCCAAGATAGTTACAATGAGCAGTTCTTC. This codes for CASSQDSYNEQFF.

The chain uses TRBV15 and TRBJ2-7, with 10 bases lining up with TRBD1. The germline V gene has CDR1 LNHNV and CDR2 YYDKDF (reference sequence). Unmatched junction bases numbered 10, after V lost 3 bases and J lost 2 bases. The CDR3 contains 17 residues. CDR3 coding DNA: TGTGCCACCAGCAGCCGGGACAGGGGTATTTCTGCCTACGAGCAGTACTTC. Amino acids: CATSSRDRGISAYEQYF.

The chain employs TRBV5-4 and TRBJ2-5, with unresolved D. The ends were cut back, 0 bases at V and 5 bases at J, with 14 bases in the middle. The CDR3 has 15 amino acids. Germline assignment: CDR1 SGHNT and CDR2 YYREEE (reference sequence). CDR3 protein: CASSLDRAGSETQYF. CDR3 sequence (DNA): TGTGCCAGCAGCTTGGACCGGGCTGGGTCGGAGACCCAGTACTTC.

The genes are TRBV4-1 and TRBJ2-7; 10 bases fit TRBD1. CDR1 and CDR2 from the germline V gene are MGHRA and YSYEKL. With 0 bases clipped from V and 4 bases from J, the junction kept 6 bases outside the gene matches. There are 16 residues in the CDR3. CDR3 bases: TGCGCCAGCAGCCAAGACCTAGGGACAGGGGCGTACGAGCAGTACTTC. Protein: CASSQDLGTGAYEQYF.

The chain recombines TRBV13 with TRBJ2-7; TRBD1 agrees at 7 bases. J gave up 8 bases and V 5 bases, and 6 bases lay outside the gene matches. The CDR3 length is 12 residues. Germline assignment: CDR1 PRHDT and CDR2 FYEKMQ (reference sequence). CDR3 protein: CASSQGQTKQYF. CDR3 coding DNA: TGTGCCAGCAGCCAGGGACAGACTAAGCAGTACTTC.

This chain joins TRBV6-4 and TRBJ1-6; TRBD1 is a possible D gene (5 bases). Germline loops: CDR1 MRHNA, CDR2 SNTAGT. The V end lost 3 bases, the J end lost 9 bases, and 12 bases lay between the germline ends. CDR3 length: 14 amino acids. The CDR3 sequence: CASSERRDFSPLHF. CDR3 nucleotide sequence: TGTGCCAGCAGTGAGCGCAGGGATTTTTCACCCCTCCACTTT.

This chain joins TRBV7-8 and TRBJ2-5, with D unclear. This CDR3 comprises 14 residues. V shed 2 bases and J shed 4 bases, with 11 bases lying between them. Germline assignment: CDR1 SGHVS and CDR2 FQNEAQ. The CDR3 sequence: CASSLFRLIETQYF. The CDR3 coding sequence is TGTGCCAGCAGCTTATTTAGACTTATAGAGACCCAGTACTTC. Together with reference TRBV7-8 and TRBJ2-5, the CDR3 gives the full variable domain: GAGVSQSPRYKVAKRGQDVALRCDPISGHVSLFWYQQALGQGPEFLTYFQNEAQLDKSGLPSDRFFAERPEGSVSTLKIQRTQQEDSAVYLCASSLFRLIETQYFGPGTRLLVL.